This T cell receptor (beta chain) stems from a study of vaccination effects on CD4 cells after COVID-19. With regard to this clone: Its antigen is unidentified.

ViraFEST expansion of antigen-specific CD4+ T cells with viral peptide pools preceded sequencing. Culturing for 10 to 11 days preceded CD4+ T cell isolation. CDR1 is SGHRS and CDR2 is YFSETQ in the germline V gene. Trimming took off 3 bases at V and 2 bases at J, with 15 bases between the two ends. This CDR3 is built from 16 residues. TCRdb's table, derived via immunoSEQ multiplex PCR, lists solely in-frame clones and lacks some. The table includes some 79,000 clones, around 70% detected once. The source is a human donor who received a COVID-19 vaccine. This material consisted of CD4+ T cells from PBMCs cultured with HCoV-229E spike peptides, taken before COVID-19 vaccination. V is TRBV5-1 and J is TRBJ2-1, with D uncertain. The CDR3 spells CASSSETNWAYNEQFF. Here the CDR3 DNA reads TGCGCCAGCAGCTCCGAAACCAACTGGGCCTACAATGAGCAGTTCTTC. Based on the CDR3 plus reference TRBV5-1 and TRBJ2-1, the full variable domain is KAGVTQTPRYLIKTRGQQVTLSCSPISGHRSVSWYQQTPGQGLQFLFEYFSETQRNKGNFPGRFSGRQFSNSRSEMNVSTLELGDSALYLCASSSETNWAYNEQFFGPGTRLTVL.